The 22 T cell receptor beta chains in this list originate from one sample, sequenced in a study of CD8 T cells in ankylosing spondylitis. TCRdb re-called the 5' RACE reads with MiXCR, one entry per CDR3 protein. The sample has 750,000 to 850,000 distinct CDR3 sequences, about 12% seen once; the top ten hold about 0.49%. Study-wide results and caveats: Fewer than ten highly homologous variants made up a TCR beta motif that seemed to typify ankylosing spondylitis blood.

Their cognate antigens are unknown. The sample taken for sequencing was blood, either unsorted or a sorted T cell fraction (not recorded which). The receptors stem from a male donor with ankylosing spondylitis.

This clonotype was seen ten or more times. The gene calls are TRBV4-1 and TRBJ2-6; no definite D call. Germline V gives CDR1 MGHRA, CDR2 YSYEKL. Trimming pared 1 base from V and 0 bases from J, leaving 1 base between. The CDR3 is 14 amino acids. CDR3 nucleotides: TGCGCCAGCAGCCAAGTCTCTGGGGCCAACGTCCTGACTTTC. It is translated as CASSQVSGANVLTF.

This chain links TRBV20-1 with TRBJ1-6; D may be TRBD1 (6 bases). This CDR3 region has 15 residues. CDR1 and CDR2 (germline): DFQATT, SNEGSKA (reference sequence). Trimming pared 3 bases from V and 7 bases from J, leaving 16 bases between. CDR3: CSASWVPGANSPLHF. The CDR3 DNA is TGCAGTGCTAGTTGGGTGCCGGGGGCGAATTCACCCCTCCACTTT.

The V call is TRBV6-1, the J call TRBJ2-7, with 10 bases that match TRBD2. The CDR3 sequence is 15 residues long. The V gene's germline CDR1 is MNHNS and CDR2 SASEGT. The V gene end was trimmed by 6 bases and the J gene end by 2 bases; junction bases not matched to a gene: 7. CDR3 DNA: TGTGCCAGCAGACCCGGACTAGCGGCTACCTACGAGCAGTACTTC. Translation gives CASRPGLAATYEQYF.

This clonotype was seen ten or more times. The chain joins TRBV18 to TRBJ2-5; D gene unclear. V dropped 5 bases and J dropped 0 bases, with 7 bases sitting between them. Germline V CDR1 and CDR2: KGHSH, LQKENI. This CDR3 has 13 residues. The CDR3 region is CASSIQYQETQYF. The DNA for the CDR3 is TGTGCCAGCTCAATTCAGTACCAAGAGACCCAGTACTTC.

This clonotype was observed a few times. V usage is TRBV5-1 and J usage is TRBJ2-3; TRBD2 aligns across 9 bases. Germline CDR1 and CDR2: SGHRS and YFSETQ. Trimming at V came to 8 bases and at J to 6 bases, leaving 13 bases not matched to a gene. This CDR3 is built from 15 residues. The CDR3 bases are TGCGCCAGTTATGAACCGGGACTAGCCGGGGATACGCAGTATTTT. Its protein product is CASYEPGLAGDTQYF.

The J gene is TRBJ1-2, the V gene TRBV5-1; TRBD1 aligns across 11 bases. The CDR3 contains 12 residues. The germline CDR1 and CDR2 sequences are SGHRS and YFSETQ. Trimming took 7 bases from V and 7 from J; bases not matched to a gene: 3. Here the CDR3 reads CASGDRGIGYTF. The DNA for the CDR3 is TGCGCCAGCGGGGACAGGGGGATTGGCTACACCTTC.

The chain recombines TRBV5-1 with TRBJ2-1; D ambiguous. CDR3 length: 15 amino acids. The V gene lost 3 bases and the J gene lost 1 base, with 11 bases spanning the gap. Germline V gives CDR1 SGHRS, CDR2 YFSETQ. The CDR3 loop reads CASSSRTTSYNEQFF. CDR3 bases: TGCGCCAGCAGCTCGCGGACCACTTCCTACAATGAGCAGTTCTTC.

The rearrangement joins TRBV7-2 to TRBJ1-6, with D possibly matching TRBD1 (6 bases). The germline V gene encodes CDR1 SGHTA and CDR2 FQGNSA. This CDR3 has 15 residues. V was trimmed by 2 bases and J by 10 bases, leaving 15 bases between them. In nucleotides, the CDR3 is TGTGCCAGCAGCTTAATGGGGGGGGCCCGATCACCCCTCCACTTT. Translating gives CASSLMGGARSPLHF.

This clonotype was seen more than once but under ten times. The chain combines TRBV7-2 with TRBJ1-1; no clear D. V lost 3 bases to trimming and J lost 5 bases, with 10 bases between them. The CDR3 spans 13 residues. Germline loops: CDR1 SGHTA, CDR2 FQGNSA. CDR3 in DNA: TGTGCCAGCAGCTTCGCGGGTGCAACTGAAGCTTTCTTT. Translation gives CASSFAGATEAFF.

The chain uses TRBV3-1 and TRBJ2-5; no clear D. V lost 4 bases, J lost 4 bases, and 13 bases lay in between. CDR1 is LGHDT, CDR2 YNNKEL, per germline (reference sequence). The CDR3 has 14 amino acids. The CDR3 DNA is TGTGCCAGCAGCCCCTCGTGGGCAGGAGAGACCCAGTACTTC. It yields the protein CASSPSWAGETQYF.

The V gene is TRBV12-3 or TRBV12-4, the J gene TRBJ2-7; D gene ambiguous. With 5 bases removed from V and 0 bases from J, the gap between germline ends came to 14 bases. The CDR3 has 15 residues. DNA for the CDR3: TGTGCCAGCAGTATGTCGAGCGTAAGCTCCTACGAGCAGTACTTC. This translates into CASSMSSVSSYEQYF.

The chain couples TRBV4-3 to TRBJ2-7, with a tentative D call TRBD1 (6 bases). CDR1 and CDR2 (germline): LGHNA, YSLEER. Trimming shortened V by 4 bases and J by 0 bases, and 13 bases separated the two germline ends. The CDR3 has 15 residues. CDR3 in amino acids: CASSRLRDNSYEQYF. DNA of the CDR3: TGCGCCAGCAGCCGCCTCCGGGACAACTCCTACGAGCAGTACTTC.

The sample holds a few counts of this clonotype. V is TRBV7-3 and J is TRBJ2-1, with 9 bases aligning to TRBD1. The germline gives CDR1 SGHTA, CDR2 FQGTGA. There are 15 residues in the CDR3. V was clipped by 5 bases and J by 10 bases; unmatched bases: 12. The CDR3 is CASSQTGTGLGEQFF. CDR3 sequence (DNA): TGTGCCAGCAGCCAAACCGGGACAGGGCTAGGCGAGCAGTTCTTC.

The chain joins TRBV5-1 to TRBJ2-7; D is perhaps TRBD2 (5 bases). This CDR3 contains 15 residues. Trimming removed 4 bases at V and 5 bases at J, with 19 bases between. Germline values: CDR1 SGHRS, CDR2 YFSETQ. CDR3 DNA sequence: TGCGCCAGCAGCCCAGGCGATCGATCGGGGAACGAGCAGTACTTC. It translates to CASSPGDRSGNEQYF.

The genes are TRBV20-1 and TRBJ2-3; no clear D gene. The CDR3 totals 13 residues. V was clipped by 4 bases and J by 3 bases, with 11 bases between them. Germline V lookup: CDR1 DFQATT, CDR2 SNEGSKA (reference sequence). For the CDR3, the DNA is TGCAGTGCTATGTCCAGGTTTACAGATACGCAGTATTTT. Amino acids: CSAMSRFTDTQYF.

The chain is built from TRBV25-1 and TRBJ1-2, with 8 bases fitting TRBD1. Germline CDR1 is MGHDK and CDR2 is SYGVNS. CDR3 length: 16 residues. V was pared by 3 bases and J by 8 bases, with 14 bases of the junction left unmatched. CDR3 DNA sequence: TGTGCCAGCAGTGAGAATCGAGCAGGGGGCATCGGAGGCTACACCTTC. This gives the protein CASSENRAGGIGGYTF.

There are a few counts of this clonotype. The chain has TRBV27 and TRBJ1-1; TRBD1 might be the D (6 bases). The V and J ends lost 3 bases and 4 bases respectively, with 9 bases between them. The CDR3 consists of 13 residues. CDR1 is MNHEY and CDR2 is SMNVEV in the germline V gene (reference sequence). CDR3 in amino acids: CASSFQGTTEAFF. The CDR3 DNA reads TGTGCCAGCAGTTTTCAGGGGACCACTGAAGCTTTCTTT.

The sample holds many counts of this clonotype. V is TRBV29-1 and J is TRBJ2-5; weak D call: TRBD1 (6 bases). This CDR3 has 15 amino acids. V was cut by 2 bases and J by 4 bases, with 17 bases left in between. Germline CDR1 SQVTM, CDR2 ANQGSEA. The CDR3 here is CSVEWNRDRGETQYF. DNA for the CDR3: TGCAGCGTTGAATGGAACAGGGATCGGGGAGAGACCCAGTACTTC.

This clonotype came up a few times. J is TRBJ2-5 and V is TRBV7-6; possible D gene TRBD2, 5 bases. Germline values: CDR1 SGHVS, CDR2 FNYEAQ. Trimming pared 3 bases from V and 5 bases from J, leaving 13 bases between. CDR3 length: 14 residues. CDR3 coding DNA: TGTGCCAGCAGCTTCCTTGGAGGTCTTGAGACCCAGTACTTC. This gives the protein CASSFLGGLETQYF. Variable domain in full (rest from reference TRBV7-6 and TRBJ2-5): GAGVSQSPRYKVTKRGQDVALRCDPISGHVSLYWYRQALGQGPEFLTYFNYEAQQDKSGLPNDRFSAERPEGSISTLTIQRTEQRDSAMYRCASSFLGGLETQYFGPGTRLLVL.

This chain joins TRBV27 and TRBJ1-1; 9 bases line up with TRBD1. V trimming: 4 bases; J trimming: 3 bases; junction bases outside the gene matches: 6. Germline CDR1 MNHEY, CDR2 SMNVEV (reference sequence). This CDR3 has 15 amino acids. Written as DNA, the CDR3 is TGTGCCAGCAGTTCTCGGACAGGGGTGGACACTGAAGCTTTCTTT. It encodes CASSSRTGVDTEAFF.

The chain couples TRBV27 to TRBJ1-1; possibly TRBD1 for D (6 bases). The V end was cut by 0 bases, the J end by 12 bases, with 11 bases between. From germline, CDR1 is MNHEY and CDR2 SMNVEV (reference sequence). The CDR3 consists of 12 residues. The CDR3 region has the DNA TGTGCCAGCAGTTTATCGGACAGCGGCTCTTTCTTT. It translates to CASSLSDSGSFF.

This clonotype occurred a few times. The chain couples TRBV7-9 to TRBJ1-2; D not certain. The V end lost 3 bases, the J end lost 4 bases, and 3 bases lay between the germline ends. The CDR3 sequence is 11 residues long. Germline V gene data show CDR1 as SEHNR and CDR2 as FQNEAQ (reference sequence). In DNA, the CDR3 is TGTGCCAGCAGCTTTTTCTATGGCTACACCTTC. Translated: CASSFFYGYTF. Full variable domain (remainder filled in from reference TRBV7-9 and TRBJ1-2): DTGVSQNPRHKITKRGQNVTFRCDPISEHNRLYWYRQTLGQGPEFLTYFQNEAQLEKSRLLSDRFSAERPKGSFSTLEIQRTEQGDSAMYLCASSFFYGYTFGSGTRLTVV.